This T cell receptor beta chain was identified during a study of cytotoxic CD8 clonotypes in ibrutinib-treated CLL. On this clone itself: What it binds is unknown.

V was pared by 2 bases and J by 0 bases, with 5 bases of the junction left unmatched. Germline V gene sequence: CDR1 LNHNV, CDR2 YYDKDF (reference sequence). This CDR3 is built from 16 residues. Clones were read by immunoSEQ multiplex PCR, and TCRdb kept only the in-frame ones, dropping some. This table holds approximately 200,000 clones, over 55% found once. Points from the study as a whole: The times at which samples were taken varied between sustained-remission and progressing patients.

This clonotype was sampled from a human donor with chronic lymphocytic leukemia. Source: PBMCs, taken after 24 months of ibrutinib treatment. This sequence joins TRBV15 and TRBJ2-7, with TRBD2 matching over 9 bases. DNA of the CDR3: TGTGCCACCAGCAGATCTCCGACTAGCGGCTCCTACGAGCAGTACTTC. Translating gives CATSRSPTSGSYEQYF.